Listed here is a single T cell receptor (beta chain). Trimming left V 5 bases short and J 2 bases short, with 9 bases between. The CDR3 has 13 amino acids. Germline V gene lookup returns CDR1 MNHEY and CDR2 SVGAGI. In TCRdb, the RT-PCR reads were re-called with MiXCR into one record per CDR3 protein. Among more than 600,000 distinct CDR3 sequences listed, 14% were seen once. This receptor was obtained from a female donor in good health, serving as a healthy control. The chain combines TRBV6-5 with TRBJ2-5, with a weak D call TRBD1 (5 bases). Sequencing used memory CD4+ T cells from blood. The CDR3 nucleotides are TGTGCCAGCAGTAGACAGCCTCAAGAGACCCAGTACTTC. This encodes CASSRQPQETQYF.